Each of the 27 T cell receptor beta chains below was sequenced from the same sample in a study of CD8 T cells in Susac syndrome. cDNA came from about 0.5 to 1 ug RNA primed by random hexamers. TCRdb re-analysed the immunoSEQ multiplex PCR reads in MiXCR, keeping a single row per CDR3 protein. This repertoire shows about 130,000 distinct CDR3 sequences, around 91% found once; its top ten account for approximately 0.24%. The sequenced sample was CD8+ T cells from PBMCs. All receptors derive from a human donor with multiple sclerosis.

CDR3: CASSLVVTNEQFF. The CDR3 bases are TGTGCCAGCAGTTTAGTAGTCACGAATGAGCAGTTCTTC. The V call is TRBV12-3 or TRBV12-4, the J call TRBJ2-1; D ambiguous. V lost 1 base and J lost 7, with 8 bases in between. The CDR3 runs 13 residues.

The chain joins TRBV6-2 or TRBV6-3 to TRBJ2-5; tentative D call: TRBD2 (5 bases). The length of the CDR3 is 14 residues. The V gene's germline CDR1 is MNHEY and CDR2 SVGEGT. The V end was cut by 2 bases, the J end by 5 bases, with 12 bases between. The CDR3 region has the DNA TGTGCCAGCAGTTACGTCGGGGTTGTGGAGACCCAGTACTTC. It codes for CASSYVGVVETQYF.

This CDR3 is CASRAGTGLQPQHF. CDR3 DNA sequence: TGTGCCAGCAGAGCCGGGACAGGTCTGCAGCCCCAGCATTTT. The chain is built from TRBV6-5 and TRBJ1-5; TRBD1 matches 8 bases. V lost 6 bases to trimming and J lost 7 bases; unmatched junction nucleotides: 8. The CDR3 contains 14 residues. Germline CDR1 MNHEY, CDR2 SVGAGI.

The rearrangement uses TRBV7-9 and TRBJ2-7, with TRBD1 as a possible D gene (6 bases). V was clipped by 2 bases and J by 1 base, with 18 bases between them. This CDR3 spans 17 amino acids. The germline V gene encodes CDR1 SEHNR and CDR2 FQNEAQ (reference sequence). CDR3 coding DNA: TGTGCCAGCAGCTTACCGACTTCAGGGGCGTTATCCTACGAGCAGTACTTC. Its protein product is CASSLPTSGALSYEQYF. Full variable domain (missing parts from reference TRBV7-9 and TRBJ2-7): DTGVSQNPRHKITKRGQNVTFRCDPISEHNRLYWYRQTLGQGPEFLTYFQNEAQLEKSRLLSDRFSAERPKGSFSTLEIQRTEQGDSAMYLCASSLPTSGALSYEQYFGPGTRLTVT.

This clonotype was counted a single time. The V and J genes are TRBV7-9 and TRBJ2-5; a possible D gene is TRBD1 (5 bases). CDR1 and CDR2 (germline): SEHNR, FQNEAQ (reference sequence). The V gene lost 5 bases and the J gene lost 3 bases, with 13 bases spanning the gap. The CDR3 length is 14 residues. The CDR3: CASSPSLGEETQYF. CDR3 in DNA: TGTGCCAGCAGCCCATCCTTAGGGGAAGAGACCCAGTACTTC.

J is TRBJ1-2 and V is TRBV23-1; no definite D call. TRBV23-1 is recorded as an ORF, its role being uncertain. The CDR3 sequence is 12 residues long. V was shortened by 0 bases and J by 8 bases, with 7 bases between the two germline ends. This chain's CDR3 is CASSQSNTGYTF. In DNA form, the CDR3 reads TGCGCCAGCAGTCAATCAAACACCGGCTACACCTTC.

This chain links TRBV12-3 or TRBV12-4 with TRBJ2-3; D gene ambiguous. Deletions cut 6 bases from V and 0 bases from J, with 13 bases between. CDR3 length equals 15 residues. The CDR3 DNA reads as TGTGCCAGCAGCCAAACACAGTATAGCACAGATACGCAGTATTTT. This codes for CASSQTQYSTDTQYF.

The V and J genes are TRBV30 and TRBJ1-5; the D is unclear. In germline, CDR1 is GTSNPN, CDR2 SVGIG (reference sequence). The V end lost 0 bases, the J end lost 3 bases, and 12 bases lay between the germline ends. CDR3 length: 15 amino acids. CDR3 residues: CAWSVQRSSNQPQHF. The DNA for the CDR3 is TGTGCCTGGAGTGTACAAAGATCTTCCAATCAGCCCCAGCATTTT.

The gene calls are TRBV27 and TRBJ2-7; 7 nucleotides line up with TRBD2. J lost 0 bases, V lost 6 bases, and 14 bases had no gene match. Germline V CDR1 and CDR2: MNHEY, SMNVEV (reference sequence). This CDR3 comprises 17 residues. CDR3 sequence: CASSQHATRDYSYEQYF. CDR3 nucleotides: TGTGCCAGCAGCCAACACGCGACCCGGGACTACTCCTACGAGCAGTACTTC.

The chain carries TRBV20-1 and TRBJ2-7, with D possibly being TRBD2 (6 bases). V dropped 6 bases and J dropped 2 bases, with 14 bases sitting between them. Germline-derived CDR1 and CDR2 are DFQATT and SNEGSKA (reference sequence). The CDR3 is 13 amino acids. CDR3 bases: TGCAGTGCGGGGCGGGACGACACCTACGAGCAGTACTTC. This translates into CSAGRDDTYEQYF.

The V and J genes are TRBV30 and TRBJ1-5; D gene uncertain. Trimming cost V 3 bases and J 4 bases, with 7 bases left between them. Germline V gene lookup returns CDR1 GTSNPN and CDR2 SVGIG (reference sequence). CDR3 length: 12 residues. The CDR3: CAWSPANQPQHF. The DNA of the CDR3 is TGTGCCTGGAGCCCAGCAAATCAGCCCCAGCATTTT.

The rearrangement joins TRBV5-6 to TRBJ2-1, with no clear D. CDR1 is SGHDT and CDR2 is YYEEEE in the germline V gene. This CDR3 contains 18 residues. With 3 bases removed from V and 0 bases from J, the gap between germline ends came to 19 bases. CDR3 region: CASSSPWSGHRSYNEQFF. In DNA form, the CDR3 reads TGTGCCAGCAGCTCCCCCTGGTCGGGTCATCGCTCCTACAATGAGCAGTTCTTC.

This sequence joins TRBV4-3 and TRBJ1-1; D is ambiguous. Germline V lookup: CDR1 LGHNA, CDR2 YSLEER. The length of the CDR3 is 13 residues. V was trimmed by 0 bases and J by 5 bases, leaving 7 bases between them. CDR3 DNA: TGCGCCAGCAGCCAAGATCAAGAAACTGAAGCTTTCTTT. It translates to CASSQDQETEAFF.

The rearrangement joins TRBV3-1 to TRBJ1-2, with D possibly being TRBD1 (5 bases). V was pared by 4 bases and J by 5 bases, with 17 bases between. CDR1 LGHDT and CDR2 YNNKEL come from the germline V gene (reference sequence). The CDR3 spans 15 residues. The CDR3 spells CASSPRPRVLYGYTF. The CDR3 DNA sequence: TGTGCCAGCAGCCCTCGTCCCAGGGTCTTGTATGGCTACACCTTC.

The rearrangement uses TRBV7-2 and TRBJ1-5; 7 bases line up with TRBD1. The germline CDR1 and CDR2 sequences are SGHTA and FQGNSA. V was clipped by 5 bases and J by 1 base; unmatched bases: 5. CDR3 length: 15 residues. CDR3: CASSLRRGSNQPQHF. The DNA of the CDR3 is TGTGCCAGCAGCCTACGCAGGGGGAGCAATCAGCCCCAGCATTTT.

This rearrangement joins TRBV7-9 to TRBJ1-5; TRBD1 might be the D (5 bases). With 4 bases removed from V and 7 bases from J, the gap between germline ends came to 8 bases. The germline gives CDR1 SEHNR, CDR2 FQNEAQ (reference sequence). This CDR3 spans 12 amino acids. This CDR3 is CASSSPGQPQHF. The CDR3 nucleotides read TGTGCCAGCAGCTCCCCAGGGCAGCCCCAGCATTTT.

The chain links TRBV10-3 to TRBJ1-4; 7 bases are shared with TRBD1. Germline V lookup: CDR1 ENHRY, CDR2 SYGVKD. The CDR3 sequence is 14 residues long. With V trimmed by 4 bases and J by 4 bases, 3 bases remained unmatched. The CDR3: CAISGDSFNEKLFF. The DNA for the CDR3 is TGTGCCATCAGTGGGGACAGCTTTAATGAAAAACTGTTTTTT.

The gene calls are TRBV28 and TRBJ2-1, with 11 bases lining up with TRBD2. The V gene end was trimmed by 4 bases and the J gene end by 5 bases; junction bases not matched to a gene: 4. CDR3 size: 15 residues. CDR1 and CDR2 (germline): MDHEN, SYDVKM. The DNA of the CDR3 is TGTGCCAGCAGTTCGGGACTAGCGGAGGACAATGAGCAGTTCTTC. This gives the protein CASSSGLAEDNEQFF.

The chain employs TRBV7-9 and TRBJ2-1; D may be TRBD2 (5 bases). The CDR3 totals 15 residues. Trimming shortened V by 5 bases and J by 5 bases, and 16 bases separated the two germline ends. Germline CDR1 and CDR2: SEHNR and FQNEAQ (reference sequence). CDR3 bases: TGTGCCAGCAGCCGCGTACTAGGCGCTAACAATGAGCAGTTCTTC. It translates to CASSRVLGANNEQFF.

V and J are TRBV5-4 and TRBJ1-2; D not certain. The length of the CDR3 is 12 residues. Germline lookup yields CDR1 SGHNT and CDR2 YYREEE (reference sequence). V lost 1 base and J lost 8, with 9 bases in between. In DNA form, the CDR3 reads TGTGCCAGCAGCTTGACGTGGGAGGGCTACACCTTC. It yields the protein CASSLTWEGYTF.

The V and J genes are TRBV29-1 and TRBJ1-1; D is undetermined. This CDR3 has 12 residues. In germline, CDR1 is SQVTM, CDR2 ANQGSEA. The V and J ends lost 5 bases and 0 bases respectively, with 7 bases between them. The CDR3 protein is CSVLVMNTEAFF. The CDR3, as DNA: TGCAGCGTTTTGGTCATGAACACTGAAGCTTTCTTT.

This sequence joins TRBV29-1 and TRBJ2-1; D may be TRBD2 (6 bases). Germline CDR1 and CDR2: SQVTM and ANQGSEA. This CDR3 region has 12 residues. Trimming removed 7 bases at V and 5 bases at J, with 12 bases between. CDR3 protein: CSGEAGHNEQFF. The CDR3 region has the DNA TGCAGCGGAGAAGCGGGTCACAATGAGCAGTTCTTC.

The V and J genes are TRBV19 and TRBJ1-5; D call uncertain. The CDR3 is made up of 15 amino acids. Trimming removed 3 bases from V and 0 bases from J, with 9 bases in between. Germline V gives CDR1 LNHDA, CDR2 SQIVND (reference sequence). The CDR3 sequence is CASSMGDYSNQPQHF. The CDR3 nucleotides are TGTGCCAGTAGTATGGGTGATTATAGCAATCAGCCCCAGCATTTT.

DNA of the CDR3: TGTGCCAGCACCGGGACTAGCGGGAACGAGCAGTACTTC. It codes for CASTGTSGNEQYF. The J gene is TRBJ2-7, the V gene TRBV5-6; 13 nucleotides match TRBD2. CDR1 SGHDT and CDR2 YYEEEE come from the germline V gene. With V trimmed by 6 bases and J by 5 bases, 2 bases remained unmatched. This CDR3 contains 13 residues.

CDR3 sequence: CASSLRKGLDGYEQYF. For the CDR3, the DNA is TGTGCCAGCAGCTTACGGAAGGGCTTAGACGGATACGAGCAGTACTTC. The V gene is TRBV7-8, the J gene TRBJ2-7; D remains ambiguous. Germline assignment: CDR1 SGHVS and CDR2 FQNEAQ. Trimming took 2 bases from V and 4 from J, leaving 18 bases between them. The length of the CDR3 is 16 residues.

The chain is built from TRBV7-2 and TRBJ2-2; the D is unclear. The length of the CDR3 is 16 residues. Germline loops: CDR1 SGHTA, CDR2 FQGNSA. V was clipped by 5 bases and J by 4 bases, with 17 bases between them. CDR3 bases: TGTGCCAGCAGCACCCCGATTAAACAGATCACCGGGGAGCTGTTTTTT. It specifies CASSTPIKQITGELFF. The full variable domain, rest sourced from reference TRBV7-2 and TRBJ2-2, is GAGVSQSPSNKVTEKGKDVELRCDPISGHTALYWYRQSLGQGLEFLIYFQGNSAPDKSGLPSDRFSAERTGGSVSTLTIQRTQQEDSAVYLCASSTPIKQITGELFFGEGSRLTVL.

The chain has TRBV27 and TRBJ2-1, with TRBD2 matching 7 bases. The junction had 16 bases not matched to a gene; V was cut back by 5 bases and J by 3 bases. The CDR3 contains 18 residues. Looked up from germline, CDR1 is MNHEY and CDR2 is SMNVEV (reference sequence). The CDR3 coding sequence is TGTGCCAGCAGTCTAACCGGGGGAGCGGGAACTTACTACAATGAGCAGTTCTTC. It translates to CASSLTGGAGTYYNEQFF.